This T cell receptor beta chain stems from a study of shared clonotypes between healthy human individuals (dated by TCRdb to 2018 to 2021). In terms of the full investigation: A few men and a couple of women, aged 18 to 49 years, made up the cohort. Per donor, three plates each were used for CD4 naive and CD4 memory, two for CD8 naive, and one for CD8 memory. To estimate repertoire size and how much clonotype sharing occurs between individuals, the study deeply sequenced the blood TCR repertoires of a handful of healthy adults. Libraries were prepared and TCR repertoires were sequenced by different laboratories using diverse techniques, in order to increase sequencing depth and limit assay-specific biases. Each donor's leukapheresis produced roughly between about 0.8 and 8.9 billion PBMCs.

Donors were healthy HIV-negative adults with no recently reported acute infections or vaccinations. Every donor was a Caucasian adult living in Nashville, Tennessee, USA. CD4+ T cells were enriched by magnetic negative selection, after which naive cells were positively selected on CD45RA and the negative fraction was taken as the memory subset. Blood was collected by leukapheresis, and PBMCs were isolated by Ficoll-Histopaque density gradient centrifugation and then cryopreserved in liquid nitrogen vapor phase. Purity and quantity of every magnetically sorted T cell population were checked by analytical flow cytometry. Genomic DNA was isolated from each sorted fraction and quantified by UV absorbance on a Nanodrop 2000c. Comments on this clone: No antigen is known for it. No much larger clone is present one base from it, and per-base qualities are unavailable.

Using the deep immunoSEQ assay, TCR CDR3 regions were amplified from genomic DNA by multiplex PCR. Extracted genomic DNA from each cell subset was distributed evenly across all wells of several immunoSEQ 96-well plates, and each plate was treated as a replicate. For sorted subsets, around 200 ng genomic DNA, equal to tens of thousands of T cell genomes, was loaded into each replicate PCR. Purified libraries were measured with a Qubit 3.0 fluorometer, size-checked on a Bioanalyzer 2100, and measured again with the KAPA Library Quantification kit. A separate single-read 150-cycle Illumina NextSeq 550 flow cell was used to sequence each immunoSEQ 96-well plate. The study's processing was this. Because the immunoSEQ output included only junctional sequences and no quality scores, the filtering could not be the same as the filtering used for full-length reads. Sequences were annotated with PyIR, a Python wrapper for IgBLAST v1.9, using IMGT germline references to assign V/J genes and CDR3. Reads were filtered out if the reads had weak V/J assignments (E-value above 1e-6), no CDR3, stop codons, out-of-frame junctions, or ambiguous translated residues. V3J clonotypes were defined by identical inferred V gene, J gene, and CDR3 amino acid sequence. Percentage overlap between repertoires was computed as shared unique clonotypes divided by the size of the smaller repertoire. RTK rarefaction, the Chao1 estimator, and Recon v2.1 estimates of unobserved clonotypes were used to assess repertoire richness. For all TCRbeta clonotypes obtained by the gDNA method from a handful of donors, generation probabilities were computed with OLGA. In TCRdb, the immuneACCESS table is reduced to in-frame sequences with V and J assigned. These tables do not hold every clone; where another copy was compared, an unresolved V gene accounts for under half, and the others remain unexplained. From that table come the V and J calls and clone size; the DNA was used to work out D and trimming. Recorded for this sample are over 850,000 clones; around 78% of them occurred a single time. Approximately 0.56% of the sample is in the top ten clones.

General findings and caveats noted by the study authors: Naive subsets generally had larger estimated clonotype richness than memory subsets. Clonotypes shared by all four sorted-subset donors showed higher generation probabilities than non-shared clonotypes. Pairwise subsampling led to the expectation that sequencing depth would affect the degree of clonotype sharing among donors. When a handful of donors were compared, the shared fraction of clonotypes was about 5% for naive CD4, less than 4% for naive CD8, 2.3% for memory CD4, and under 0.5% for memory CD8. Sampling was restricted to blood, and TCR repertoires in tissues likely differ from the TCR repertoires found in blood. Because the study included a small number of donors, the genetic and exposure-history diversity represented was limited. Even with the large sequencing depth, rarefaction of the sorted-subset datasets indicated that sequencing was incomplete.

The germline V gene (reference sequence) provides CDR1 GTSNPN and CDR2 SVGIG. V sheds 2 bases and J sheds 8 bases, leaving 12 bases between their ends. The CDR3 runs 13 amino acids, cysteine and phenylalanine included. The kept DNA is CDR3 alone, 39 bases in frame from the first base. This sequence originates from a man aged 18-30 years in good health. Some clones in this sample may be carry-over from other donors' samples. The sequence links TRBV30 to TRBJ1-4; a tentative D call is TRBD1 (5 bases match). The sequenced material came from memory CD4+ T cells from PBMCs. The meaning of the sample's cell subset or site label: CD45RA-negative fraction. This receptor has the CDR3 CAWSMPGNEKLFF. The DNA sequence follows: TGTGCCTGGAGTATGCCAGGGAACGAAAAACTGTTTTTT.